This T cell receptor (beta chain) was sequenced during a study of beta chain features in type 1 diabetes. Expressed TCRB transcripts were sequenced because the entire RNA isolate underwent reverse transcription. Measured with immunoSEQ multiplex PCR; TCRdb has only the in-frame clones, and not every one. The sample holds around 290,000 clones, around 7.8% seen once. CD45RO/CCR7/CD25/CD127/CD95/CD27 separated CD4+ naive, central memory, regulatory and stem cell-like memory cells by sorting. The authors obtained over 95% purity in all sorted populations. This CDR3 region has 13 residues. Deletions cut 1 base from V and 2 bases from J, with 6 bases between. Per the germline V gene, CDR1 is GTSNPN and CDR2 is SVGIG (reference sequence). Findings and caveats of the study: Moderate yet significant TCRB CDR3 shortening was seen in Type 1 diabetes patients in all four CD4+ subsets. Cells with high TCR expression could be over-represented when cDNA is sequenced.

Concerning this clone itself: Its specificity is unknown.

The sequencing sample was made of central memory CD4+ T cells from blood. The J gene is TRBJ1-5, the V gene TRBV30; D unresolved. This clonotype was obtained from a young woman in good health. CDR3 residues: CAWSGVGNQPQHF. In DNA, the CDR3 is TGTGCCTGGAGTGGGGTAGGCAATCAGCCCCAGCATTTT.